These T cell receptor beta chains were read from a single sample in a study of blood T cell repertoires in COVID-19. Method: immunoSEQ multiplex PCR; TCRdb's copy keeps in-frame clones and lacks some. The sample lists about 400,000 clones; around 92% were seen once. The material sequenced was PBMCs or T cells enriched from blood (not recorded which). The receptor set was obtained from a woman under 40 who had recovered from COVID-19. Both conserved end residues are part of each CDR3. The order of the fields is clone size, V gene, D gene, J gene, CDR3 protein, CDR3 DNA. A D gene is named only where the DNA matches it firmly. Rows may omit the clone size; those that give it use once, few, many or a size class.

abundance: once
v_gene: TRBV30
d_gene: TRBD2
j_gene: TRBJ2-3
CDR3aa: CAWSVHDSGSADTQYF
CDR3nt: TGTGCCTGGAGTGTACATGATAGCGGGAGTGCAGATACGCAGTATTTT

abundance: -
v_gene: TRBV30
d_gene: -
j_gene: TRBJ1-1
CDR3aa: CAWSNREEAFF
CDR3nt: TGTGCCTGGAGCAACAGGGAGGAAGCTTTCTTT

abundance: -
v_gene: TRBV24-1
d_gene: TRBD1
j_gene: TRBJ1-5
CDR3aa: CATRQGLDQPQHF
CDR3nt: TGTGCCACCAGACAGGGGTTGGATCAGCCCCAGCATTTT

abundance: -
v_gene: TRBV6-4
d_gene: TRBD2
j_gene: TRBJ2-1
CDR3aa: CASSVSGGVSHEQFF
CDR3nt: TGTGCCAGCAGTGTTAGCGGGGGGGTTTCCCATGAGCAGTTCTTC

abundance: -
v_gene: TRBV15
d_gene: -
j_gene: TRBJ1-3
CDR3aa: CATSRTHPSSGNTIYF
CDR3nt: TGTGCCACCAGCAGGACTCATCCTAGCTCTGGAAACACCATATATTTT

abundance: -
v_gene: TRBV30
d_gene: -
j_gene: TRBJ1-1
CDR3aa: CAWSVTVSTEAFF
CDR3nt: TGTGCCTGGAGTGTTACAGTATCCACTGAAGCTTTCTTT

abundance: -
v_gene: TRBV24-1
d_gene: -
j_gene: TRBJ2-1
CDR3aa: CATSDGPGDEQFF
CDR3nt: TGTGCCACCAGTGACGGGCCCGGGGATGAGCAGTTCTTC

abundance: -
v_gene: TRBV30
d_gene: TRBD1
j_gene: TRBJ1-2
CDR3aa: CAWSHRDRSSYGYTF
CDR3nt: TGTGCCTGGAGTCACCGGGACAGATCGTCCTATGGCTACACCTTC

abundance: -
v_gene: TRBV11-2
d_gene: -
j_gene: TRBJ1-5
CDR3aa: CASSLGHINQPQHF
CDR3nt: TGTGCCAGCAGCTTGGGACACATCAATCAGCCCCAGCATTTT

abundance: -
v_gene: TRBV7-6
d_gene: -
j_gene: TRBJ1-6
CDR3aa: CASSLPRTGIRHSPLHF
CDR3nt: TGTGCCAGCAGCTTACCTCGGACCGGGATAAGGCATTCACCCCTCCACTTT

abundance: -
v_gene: TRBV28
d_gene: -
j_gene: TRBJ1-2
CDR3aa: CASSFKGNYGYTF
CDR3nt: TGTGCCAGCAGTTTTAAGGGGAACTATGGCTACACCTTC

abundance: -
v_gene: TRBV6-6
d_gene: -
j_gene: TRBJ2-1
CDR3aa: CASSNNEQFF
CDR3nt: TGTGCCAGCAGCAACAATGAGCAGTTCTTC

abundance: -
v_gene: TRBV5-1
d_gene: TRBD1
j_gene: TRBJ2-7
CDR3aa: CASSRGQYYEQYF
CDR3nt: TGCGCCAGCAGCAGGGGACAGTACTACGAGCAGTACTTC

abundance: -
v_gene: TRBV12-3/TRBV12-4
d_gene: -
j_gene: TRBJ1-1
CDR3aa: CASSLSKLEAFF
CDR3nt: TGTGCCAGCAGTTTAAGTAAGCTTGAAGCTTTCTTT

abundance: -
v_gene: TRBV6-5
d_gene: TRBD1
j_gene: TRBJ1-1
CDR3aa: CASPNVRGVHTEAFF
CDR3nt: TGTGCCAGCCCGAACGTCAGGGGGGTTCACACTGAAGCTTTCTTT

abundance: -
v_gene: TRBV6-5
d_gene: -
j_gene: TRBJ2-7
CDR3aa: CASSPAGEPYEQYF
CDR3nt: TGTGCCAGCAGCCCCGCGGGTGAACCCTACGAGCAGTACTTC

abundance: -
v_gene: TRBV11-3
d_gene: TRBD1
j_gene: TRBJ1-3
CDR3aa: CASSSDRGPGNTIYF
CDR3nt: TGTGCCAGCAGCAGCGACAGGGGGCCTGGAAACACCATATATTTT

abundance: -
v_gene: TRBV7-9
d_gene: TRBD1
j_gene: TRBJ1-2
CDR3aa: CASSPEGQGLYGYTF
CDR3nt: TGTGCCAGCAGCCCGGAGGGACAGGGCCTCTATGGCTACACCTTC

abundance: -
v_gene: TRBV18
d_gene: -
j_gene: TRBJ1-1
CDR3aa: CASSPGAGATEAFF
CDR3nt: TGTGCCAGCTCACCCGGTGCAGGGGCGACTGAAGCTTTCTTT

abundance: -
v_gene: TRBV28
d_gene: -
j_gene: TRBJ2-4
CDR3aa: CASSYNPPGHKAKNIQYF
CDR3nt: TGTGCCAGCAGTTACAATCCACCGGGACACAAAGCCAAAAACATTCAGTACTTC

abundance: -
v_gene: TRBV6-4
d_gene: TRBD2
j_gene: TRBJ2-1
CDR3aa: CASSDSTSGSGEQFF
CDR3nt: TGTGCCAGCAGTGACTCGACTAGCGGGAGTGGTGAGCAGTTCTTC

abundance: -
v_gene: TRBV10-2
d_gene: -
j_gene: TRBJ1-2
CDR3aa: CASSESPQGFYGYTF
CDR3nt: TGCGCCAGCAGTGAGTCCCCACAGGGCTTCTATGGCTACACCTTC

abundance: -
v_gene: TRBV9
d_gene: -
j_gene: TRBJ1-3
CDR3aa: CASSVQGVSGNTIYF
CDR3nt: TGTGCCAGCAGCGTACAGGGTGTCTCTGGAAACACCATATATTTT

abundance: -
v_gene: TRBV7-2
d_gene: -
j_gene: TRBJ1-3
CDR3aa: CASSYETRIRGNTIYF
CDR3nt: TGTGCCAGCAGCTACGAAACCAGGATTCGTGGAAACACCATATATTTT

abundance: -
v_gene: TRBV2
d_gene: -
j_gene: TRBJ1-1
CDR3aa: CASSRGTEAFF
CDR3nt: TGTGCCAGCAGTCGGGGGACTGAAGCTTTCTTT

abundance: -
v_gene: TRBV11-2
d_gene: -
j_gene: TRBJ1-6
CDR3aa: CASSERRLPLHF
CDR3nt: TGTGCCAGCAGCGAACGCAGGTTACCCCTCCACTTT

abundance: few
v_gene: TRBV10-1
d_gene: TRBD2
j_gene: TRBJ2-1
CDR3aa: CATENPSGRTRNEQFF
CDR3nt: TGCGCCACTGAGAATCCTAGCGGGAGAACTAGGAATGAGCAGTTCTTC

abundance: -
v_gene: TRBV12-3/TRBV12-4
d_gene: -
j_gene: TRBJ1-6
CDR3aa: CASSFSDSPLHF
CDR3nt: TGTGCCAGCAGTTTTTCGGATTCACCCCTCCACTTT

abundance: -
v_gene: TRBV19
d_gene: -
j_gene: TRBJ1-3
CDR3aa: CASSIRGTDGNTIYF
CDR3nt: TGTGCCAGTAGTATCCGGGGTACGGACGGAAACACCATATATTTT

abundance: -
v_gene: TRBV18
d_gene: -
j_gene: TRBJ1-1
CDR3aa: CASSPNRGTTEAFF
CDR3nt: TGTGCCAGCTCCCCGAATAGGGGTACCACTGAAGCTTTCTTT

abundance: -
v_gene: TRBV12-5
d_gene: -
j_gene: TRBJ1-1
CDR3aa: CASGLLSGRDTEAFF
CDR3nt: TGTGCTAGTGGTTTGCTTTCCGGCAGGGACACTGAAGCTTTCTTT

abundance: -
v_gene: TRBV9
d_gene: TRBD2
j_gene: TRBJ2-7
CDR3aa: CASSPSGGLYEQYF
CDR3nt: TGTGCCAGCAGCCCAAGCGGGGGACTCTACGAGCAGTACTTC

abundance: -
v_gene: TRBV30
d_gene: TRBD1
j_gene: TRBJ2-7
CDR3aa: CAWSGGQGGMYEQYF
CDR3nt: TGTGCCTGGAGTGGCGGACAGGGGGGAATGTACGAGCAGTACTTC

abundance: -
v_gene: TRBV28
d_gene: TRBD1
j_gene: TRBJ1-3
CDR3aa: CASSLATGTGSGNTIYF
CDR3nt: TGTGCCAGCAGTTTGGCAACCGGGACAGGTTCTGGAAACACCATATATTTT

abundance: few
v_gene: TRBV7-8
d_gene: TRBD2
j_gene: TRBJ2-2
CDR3aa: CASSLAKGTSLAGELFF
CDR3nt: TGTGCCAGCAGCTTAGCGAAGGGGACTAGTCTCGCCGGGGAGCTGTTTTTT

abundance: -
v_gene: TRBV10-1
d_gene: TRBD1
j_gene: TRBJ2-7
CDR3aa: CASSGDRGVLDEQYF
CDR3nt: TGCGCCAGCAGTGGGGACAGGGGGGTGCTGGACGAGCAGTACTTC

abundance: -
v_gene: TRBV4-1
d_gene: -
j_gene: TRBJ2-7
CDR3aa: CASSQTGEQYF
CDR3nt: TGCGCCAGCAGCCAAACAGGGGAGCAGTACTTC

abundance: -
v_gene: TRBV9
d_gene: -
j_gene: TRBJ1-2
CDR3aa: CASSVAAGRDVLGYTF
CDR3nt: TGTGCCAGCAGCGTAGCGGCAGGTCGGGATGTCCTTGGCTACACCTTC

abundance: -
v_gene: TRBV5-1
d_gene: -
j_gene: TRBJ1-1
CDR3aa: CASRFRLENTEAFF
CDR3nt: TGCGCCAGCAGATTCAGGTTAGAGAACACTGAAGCTTTCTTT

abundance: -
v_gene: TRBV19
d_gene: TRBD1
j_gene: TRBJ2-3
CDR3aa: CASSGTGVPDTQYF
CDR3nt: TGTGCCAGTAGTGGGACAGGGGTCCCAGATACGCAGTATTTT

abundance: few
v_gene: TRBV4-1
d_gene: TRBD2
j_gene: TRBJ2-1
CDR3aa: CASSQEREGRYNEQFF
CDR3nt: TGCGCCAGCAGCCAAGAGCGGGAGGGCCGATACAATGAGCAGTTCTTC

abundance: -
v_gene: TRBV11-2
d_gene: -
j_gene: TRBJ2-5
CDR3aa: CASSEVLAQETQYF
CDR3nt: TGTGCCAGCAGCGAGGTGTTAGCGCAGGAGACCCAGTACTTC

abundance: -
v_gene: TRBV7-3
d_gene: TRBD2
j_gene: TRBJ2-3
CDR3aa: CASSLTAPLAGDADTQYF
CDR3nt: TGTGCCAGCAGCTTAACAGCTCCCCTAGCGGGAGACGCAGATACGCAGTATTTT

abundance: -
v_gene: TRBV7-2
d_gene: TRBD2
j_gene: TRBJ2-1
CDR3aa: CASSLLAGRDEQFF
CDR3nt: TGTGCCAGCAGCTTACTAGCGGGACGGGATGAGCAGTTCTTC

abundance: -
v_gene: TRBV5-5
d_gene: -
j_gene: TRBJ2-2
CDR3aa: CASSFPGTGELFF
CDR3nt: TGTGCCAGCAGCTTCCCGGGAACCGGGGAGCTGTTTTTT